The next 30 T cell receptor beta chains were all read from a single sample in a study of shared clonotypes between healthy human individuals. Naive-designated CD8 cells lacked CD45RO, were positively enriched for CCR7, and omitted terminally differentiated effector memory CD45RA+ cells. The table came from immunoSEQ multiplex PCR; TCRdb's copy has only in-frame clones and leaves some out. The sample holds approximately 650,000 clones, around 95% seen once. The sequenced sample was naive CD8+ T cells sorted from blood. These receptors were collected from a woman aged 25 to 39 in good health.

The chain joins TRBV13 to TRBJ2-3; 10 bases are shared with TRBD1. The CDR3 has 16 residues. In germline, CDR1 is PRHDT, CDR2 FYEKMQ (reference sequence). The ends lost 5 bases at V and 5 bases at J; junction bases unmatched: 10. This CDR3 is CASSRDMGQGKDTQYF. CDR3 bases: TGTGCCAGCAGCCGCGATATGGGACAGGGGAAAGATACGCAGTATTTT.

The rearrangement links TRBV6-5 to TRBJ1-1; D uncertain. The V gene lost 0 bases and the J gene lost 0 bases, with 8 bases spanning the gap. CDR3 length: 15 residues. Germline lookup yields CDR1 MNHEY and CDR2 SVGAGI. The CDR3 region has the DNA TGTGCCAGCAGTTACTCGCCCCCAGTGAACACTGAAGCTTTCTTT. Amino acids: CASSYSPPVNTEAFF.

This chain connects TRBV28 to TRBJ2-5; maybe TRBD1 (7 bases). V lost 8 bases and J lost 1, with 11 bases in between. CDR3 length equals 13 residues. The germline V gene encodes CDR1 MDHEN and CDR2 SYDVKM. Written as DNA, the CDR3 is TGTGCCAGCGCGGGACAGTCCCAAGAGACCCAGTACTTC. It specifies CASAGQSQETQYF.

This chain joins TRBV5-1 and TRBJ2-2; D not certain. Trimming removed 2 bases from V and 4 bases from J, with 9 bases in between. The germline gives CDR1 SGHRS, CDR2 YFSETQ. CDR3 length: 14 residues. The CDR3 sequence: CASSFIVPTGELFF. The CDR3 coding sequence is TGCGCCAGCAGCTTTATAGTGCCCACCGGGGAGCTGTTTTTT.

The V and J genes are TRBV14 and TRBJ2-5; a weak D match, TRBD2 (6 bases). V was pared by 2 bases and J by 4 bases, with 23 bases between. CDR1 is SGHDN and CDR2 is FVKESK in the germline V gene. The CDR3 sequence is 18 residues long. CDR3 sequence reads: CASSQTGAEGPISETQYF. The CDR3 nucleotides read TGTGCCAGCAGCCAAACCGGGGCGGAGGGCCCCATATCAGAGACCCAGTACTTC.

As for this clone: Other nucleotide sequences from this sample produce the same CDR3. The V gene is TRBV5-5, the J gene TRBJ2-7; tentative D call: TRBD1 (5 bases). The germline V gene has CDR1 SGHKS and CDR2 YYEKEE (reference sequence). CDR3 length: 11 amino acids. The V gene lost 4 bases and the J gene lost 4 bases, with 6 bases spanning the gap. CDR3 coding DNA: TGTGCCAGCAGCCCAGGGTACGAGCAGTACTTC. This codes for CASSPGYEQYF.

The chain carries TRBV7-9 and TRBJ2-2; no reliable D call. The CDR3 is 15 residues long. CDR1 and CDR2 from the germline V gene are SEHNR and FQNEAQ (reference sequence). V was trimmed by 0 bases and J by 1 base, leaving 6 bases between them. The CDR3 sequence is CASSLAFMNTGELFF. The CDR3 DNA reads TGTGCCAGCAGCTTAGCGTTCATGAACACCGGGGAGCTGTTTTTT.

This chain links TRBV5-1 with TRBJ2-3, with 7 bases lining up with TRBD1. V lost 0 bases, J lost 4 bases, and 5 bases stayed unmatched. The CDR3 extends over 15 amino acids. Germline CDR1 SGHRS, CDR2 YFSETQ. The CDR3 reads CASSLGQGSSDTQYF. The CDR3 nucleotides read TGCGCCAGCAGCTTGGGACAGGGATCCTCAGATACGCAGTATTTT.

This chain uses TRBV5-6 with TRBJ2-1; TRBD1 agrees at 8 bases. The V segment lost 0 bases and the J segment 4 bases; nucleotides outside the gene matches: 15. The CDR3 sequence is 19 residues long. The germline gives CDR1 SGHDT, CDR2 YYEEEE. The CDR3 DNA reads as TGTGCCAGCAGCTTGGCCCAGGTTGTCGGGACAGGACCGTACAATGAGCAGTTCTTC. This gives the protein CASSLAQVVGTGPYNEQFF.

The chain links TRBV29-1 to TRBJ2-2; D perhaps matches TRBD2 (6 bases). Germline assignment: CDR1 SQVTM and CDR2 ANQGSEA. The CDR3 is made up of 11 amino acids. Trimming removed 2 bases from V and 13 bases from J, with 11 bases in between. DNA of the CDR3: TGCAGCGTTGAATTAGCGGAAGGGCTGTTTTTT. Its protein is CSVELAEGLFF.

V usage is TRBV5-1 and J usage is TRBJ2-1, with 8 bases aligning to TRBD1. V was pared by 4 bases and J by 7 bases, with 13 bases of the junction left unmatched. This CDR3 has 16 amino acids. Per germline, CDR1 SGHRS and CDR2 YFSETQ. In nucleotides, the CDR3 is TGCGCCAGCAGCATCGGACAGGGCTTACTAGTGAATGAGCAGTTCTTC. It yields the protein CASSIGQGLLVNEQFF. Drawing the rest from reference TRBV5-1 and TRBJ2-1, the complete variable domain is KAGVTQTPRYLIKTRGQQVTLSCSPISGHRSVSWYQQTPGQGLQFLFEYFSETQRNKGNFPGRFSGRQFSNSRSEMNVSTLELGDSALYLCASSIGQGLLVNEQFFGPGTRLTVL.

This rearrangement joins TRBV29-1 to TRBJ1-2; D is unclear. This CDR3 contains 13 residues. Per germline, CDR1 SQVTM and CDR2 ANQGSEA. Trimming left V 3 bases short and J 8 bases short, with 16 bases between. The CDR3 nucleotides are TGCAGCGTTGAGAACGGGTGGACGGGAGGCTACACCTTC. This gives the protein CSVENGWTGGYTF.

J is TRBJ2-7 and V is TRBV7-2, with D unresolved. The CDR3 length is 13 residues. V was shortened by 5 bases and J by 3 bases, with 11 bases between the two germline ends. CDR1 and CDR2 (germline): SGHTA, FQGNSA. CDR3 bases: TGTGCCAGCAGCCCTTACGATGGCTACGAGCAGTACTTC. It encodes CASSPYDGYEQYF.

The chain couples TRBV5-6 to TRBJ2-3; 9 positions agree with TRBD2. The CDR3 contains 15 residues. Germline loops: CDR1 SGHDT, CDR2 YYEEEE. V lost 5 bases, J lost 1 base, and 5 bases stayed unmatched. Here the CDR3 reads CASSSIAGGTDTQYF. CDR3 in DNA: TGTGCCAGCAGTTCGATAGCGGGGGGCACAGATACGCAGTATTTT.

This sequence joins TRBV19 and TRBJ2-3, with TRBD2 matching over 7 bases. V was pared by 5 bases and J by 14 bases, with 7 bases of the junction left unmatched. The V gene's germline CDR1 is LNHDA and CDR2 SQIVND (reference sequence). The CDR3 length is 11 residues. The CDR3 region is CASSEAGSRYF. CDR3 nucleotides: TGTGCCAGTAGTGAAGCGGGATCCCGGTATTTT.

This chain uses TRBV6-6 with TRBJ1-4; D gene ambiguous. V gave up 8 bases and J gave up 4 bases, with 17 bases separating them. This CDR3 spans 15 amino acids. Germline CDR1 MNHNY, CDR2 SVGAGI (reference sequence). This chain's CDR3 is CASGIGLGFNEKLFF. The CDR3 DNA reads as TGTGCCAGCGGGATCGGTTTGGGTTTTAATGAAAAACTGTTTTTT.

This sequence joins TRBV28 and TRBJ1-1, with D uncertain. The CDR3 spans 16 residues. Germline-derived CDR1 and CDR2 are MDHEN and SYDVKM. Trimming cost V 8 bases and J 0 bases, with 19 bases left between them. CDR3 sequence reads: CASGLPPQAMNTEAFF. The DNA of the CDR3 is TGTGCCAGCGGCCTCCCCCCCCAGGCAATGAACACTGAAGCTTTCTTT.

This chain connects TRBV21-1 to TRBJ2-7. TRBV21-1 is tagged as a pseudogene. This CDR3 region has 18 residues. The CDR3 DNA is TGTGCCAGCATCACTAACGCCTGCCGGGGCCTTCTTCGTGACGAGCAGTACTTC. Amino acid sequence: CASITNACRGLLRDEQYF.

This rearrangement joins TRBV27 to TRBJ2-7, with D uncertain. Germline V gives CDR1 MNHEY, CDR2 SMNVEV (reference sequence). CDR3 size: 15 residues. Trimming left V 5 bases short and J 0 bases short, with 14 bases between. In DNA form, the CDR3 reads TGTGCCAGCAGTCCCGTTGCTAACCCCTCCTACGAGCAGTACTTC. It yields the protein CASSPVANPSYEQYF.

The DNA of the CDR3 is TGTGCCAGCAGTATGGGGACGAACACCGGGGAGCTGTTTTTT. This gives the protein CASSMGTNTGELFF. The chain is built from TRBV27 and TRBJ2-2; unclear D gene. V was cut by 5 bases and J by 0 bases, with 7 bases left in between. Per germline, CDR1 MNHEY and CDR2 SMNVEV (reference sequence). This CDR3 is 14 amino acids long.

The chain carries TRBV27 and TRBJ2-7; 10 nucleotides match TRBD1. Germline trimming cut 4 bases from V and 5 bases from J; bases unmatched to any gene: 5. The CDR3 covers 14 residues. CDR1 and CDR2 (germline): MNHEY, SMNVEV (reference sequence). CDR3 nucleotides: TGTGCCAGCAGTTACGCCGGGACAGGGGACGAGCAGTACTTC. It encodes CASSYAGTGDEQYF.

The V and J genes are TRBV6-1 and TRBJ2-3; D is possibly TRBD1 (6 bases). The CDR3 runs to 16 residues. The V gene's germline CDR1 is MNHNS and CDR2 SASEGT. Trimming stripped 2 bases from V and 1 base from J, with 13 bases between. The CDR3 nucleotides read TGTGCCAGCAGTGAACCAGGGGAAGTTGGCACAGATACGCAGTATTTT. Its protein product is CASSEPGEVGTDTQYF.

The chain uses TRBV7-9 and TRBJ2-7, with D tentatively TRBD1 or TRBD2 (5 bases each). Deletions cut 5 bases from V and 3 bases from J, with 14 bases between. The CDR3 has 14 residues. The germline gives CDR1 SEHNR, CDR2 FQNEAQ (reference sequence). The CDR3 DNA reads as TGTGCCAGCAGCCCGGAGGACACCTACTACGAGCAGTACTTC. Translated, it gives CASSPEDTYYEQYF.

The CDR3 sequence is CASSGQGATEAFF. CDR3 nucleotide sequence: TGTGCCAGCAGCGGACAGGGGGCCACTGAAGCTTTCTTT. The chain joins TRBV5-5 to TRBJ1-1; 11 bases map to TRBD1. In germline, CDR1 is SGHKS, CDR2 YYEKEE (reference sequence). This CDR3 is built from 13 residues. V was clipped by 4 bases and J by 4 bases; unmatched bases: 0.

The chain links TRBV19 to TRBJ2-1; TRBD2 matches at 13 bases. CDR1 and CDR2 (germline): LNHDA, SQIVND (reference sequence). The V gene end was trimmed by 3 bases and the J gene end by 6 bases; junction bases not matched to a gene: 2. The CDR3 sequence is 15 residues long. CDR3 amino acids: CASSMGLAGRNEQFF. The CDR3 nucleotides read TGTGCCAGTAGTATGGGACTAGCGGGACGCAATGAGCAGTTCTTC.

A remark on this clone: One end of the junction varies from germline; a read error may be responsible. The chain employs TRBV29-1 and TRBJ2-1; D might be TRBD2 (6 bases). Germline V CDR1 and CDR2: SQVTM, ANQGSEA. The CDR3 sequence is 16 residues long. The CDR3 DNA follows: TGCAGCGTGGAAGACCCCTTAGGGCGGGGAAACAATGAGCAGTTCTTC. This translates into CSVEDPLGRGNNEQFF.

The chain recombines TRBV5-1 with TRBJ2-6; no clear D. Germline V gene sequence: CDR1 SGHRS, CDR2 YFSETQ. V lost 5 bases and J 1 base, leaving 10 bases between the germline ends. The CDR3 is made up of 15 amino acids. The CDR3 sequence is CASSVVGSGANVLTF. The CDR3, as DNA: TGCGCCAGCAGTGTTGTGGGTTCTGGGGCCAACGTCCTGACTTTC.

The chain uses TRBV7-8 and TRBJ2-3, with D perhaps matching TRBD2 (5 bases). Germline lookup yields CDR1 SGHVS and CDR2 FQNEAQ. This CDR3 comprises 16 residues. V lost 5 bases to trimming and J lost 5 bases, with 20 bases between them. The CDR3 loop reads CASSPIGYGNKDTQYF. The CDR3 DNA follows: TGTGCCAGCAGCCCGATTGGTTACGGGAATAAAGATACGCAGTATTTT.

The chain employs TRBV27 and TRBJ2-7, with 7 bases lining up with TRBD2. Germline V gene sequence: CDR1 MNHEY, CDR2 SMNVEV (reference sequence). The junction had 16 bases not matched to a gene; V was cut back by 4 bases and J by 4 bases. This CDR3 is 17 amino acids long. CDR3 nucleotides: TGTGCCAGCAGTTCCCAAAACGTGTTTAGCGGGTTGTACGAGCAGTACTTC. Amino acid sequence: CASSSQNVFSGLYEQYF.

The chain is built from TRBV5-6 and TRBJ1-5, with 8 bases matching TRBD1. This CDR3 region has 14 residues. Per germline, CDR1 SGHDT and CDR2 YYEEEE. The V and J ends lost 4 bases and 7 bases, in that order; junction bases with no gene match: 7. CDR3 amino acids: CASSHGQGGQPQHF. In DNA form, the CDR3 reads TGTGCCAGCAGCCACGGACAGGGCGGACAGCCCCAGCATTTT.